These T cell receptor beta chains were read from a single sample in a study of T cells in Graves' hyperthyroidism and ophthalmopathy. Each CDR3 protein is one row after TCRdb ran MiXCR on the multiplex PCR reads. The repertoire holds 600,000 to 750,000 distinct CDR3 sequences, with 17% as singletons. The sequenced material came from blood. The receptors were gathered from a man in his forties or fifties with Graves' hyperthyroidism. CDR3s include the opening cysteine and the closing phenylalanine or tryptophan. D genes are given only for firm matches.

>TRBJ2-1|-|TRBV28
CASSSRARPNEQFF
>TRBJ2-3|TRBD2|TRBV3-1
CASSQDRGTSGGASTDTQYF
>TRBJ1-1|-|TRBV2
CASTEWGQTNTEAFF
>TRBJ2-7|TRBD1|TRBV2
CANSKQGEAYEQYF
>TRBJ2-7|TRBD1|TRBV4-1
CASSQESRDSYEQYF
>TRBJ1-2|-|TRBV3-1
CASSHADFRYGYTF
>TRBJ2-1|TRBD2|TRBV5-1
CASSPLGALAGPSYYNEQFF
>TRBJ1-5|TRBD1|TRBV2
CASNPGTASNQPQHF
>TRBJ1-5|TRBD1|TRBV5-8
CASSENRGSNQPQHF
>TRBJ1-1|-|TRBV6-1
CASKTQGTGGAFF
>TRBJ2-3|TRBD2|TRBV28
CASRGGAASGISTDTQYF
>TRBJ1-3|TRBD1|TRBV29-1
CSVYRGNSGNTIYF
>TRBJ1-1|-|TRBV19
CASRKGDTEAFF
>TRBJ2-2|TRBD2|TRBV10-3
CAISEHPGLAGDNTGELFF
>TRBJ2-7|-|TRBV9
CASSNLGSPYEQYF
>TRBJ1-4|-|TRBV11-3
CASSLSPSRGNEKLFF